A selection of T cell receptor beta chains follows, all from one sample in a study of blood T cell repertoires in COVID-19. Using immunoSEQ multiplex PCR, the repertoire was profiled, and TCRdb retains in-frame clones only, with some absent. Of about 120,000 clones listed, roughly 84% are singletons. The specimen was peripheral blood. The receptor source for this set is a man aged 60 to 75 with acute or convalescent COVID-19. The CDR3 runs from the conserved cysteine through the conserved F or W. Each record gives: J gene, V gene, D gene, clone size, CDR3 DNA, CDR3 protein. A D gene is named only where the DNA matches it firmly. Not all rows give a size; the values are once, few, many and, for expanded clones, a class.

J: TRBJ1-5
V: TRBV6-6
D: .
size: .
DNA: TGTGCCAGCAGTTACCCAATGGGAGGTAGCAATCAGCCCCAGCATTTT
CDR3: CASSYPMGGSNQPQHF

J: TRBJ1-1
V: TRBV28
D: .
size: .
DNA: TGTGCCAGCAGTTTTTACAGGGCCGGGAACACTGAAGCTTTCTTT
CDR3: CASSFYRAGNTEAFF

J: TRBJ2-7
V: TRBV7-2
D: TRBD1
size: once
DNA: TGTGCCAGCAGCTTAAACCCGGGACAGGGTAACCACGAGCAGTACTTC
CDR3: CASSLNPGQGNHEQYF

J: TRBJ1-6
V: TRBV21-1
D: .
size: .
DNA: TGTGCCAGCAGCATTTTGAGGCAGGGAAATAATTCACCCCTCCACTTT
CDR3: CASSILRQGNNSPLHF

J: TRBJ2-3
V: TRBV28
D: .
size: once
DNA: TGTGCCAGCACGAGGGGAGGAGGCACAGATACGCAGTATTTT
CDR3: CASTRGGGTDTQYF

J: TRBJ2-7
V: TRBV30
D: .
size: once
DNA: TGTGCCTTCTATCGCACCCCGTCCCACGAGCAGTACTTC
CDR3: CAFYRTPSHEQYF

J: TRBJ1-1
V: TRBV7-2
D: .
size: .
DNA: TGTGCCAGCAGCTTAAGTAGCGGGGCCGCTGAAGCTTTCTTT
CDR3: CASSLSSGAAEAFF

J: TRBJ1-2
V: TRBV7-9
D: TRBD1
size: .
DNA: TGTGCCAGCACCAAGGGACAGGGGTCTAATGGCTACACCTTC
CDR3: CASTKGQGSNGYTF

J: TRBJ2-2
V: TRBV3-1/TRBV3-2
D: TRBD2
size: .
DNA: TGTGCCAGCAGCCAAGTAGGAGCGGGAGACACCGGGGAGCTGTTTTTT
CDR3: CASSQVGAGDTGELFF

J: TRBJ2-7
V: TRBV28
D: .
size: .
DNA: TGTGCCAGCGGGCAGGGGGGCAACTACGAGCAGTACTTC
CDR3: CASGQGGNYEQYF

J: TRBJ2-1
V: TRBV6-5
D: .
size: .
DNA: TGTGCCACCTCCCCCCGAGGGCTTCATGATGAGCAGTTCTTC
CDR3: CATSPRGLHDEQFF

J: TRBJ2-1
V: TRBV5-5
D: .
size: .
DNA: TGTGCCAGCAGCTTGCGGGGCAGGGGTAAGGACAATGAGCAGTTCTTC
CDR3: CASSLRGRGKDNEQFF

J: TRBJ1-6
V: TRBV7-2
D: .
size: .
DNA: TGTGCCAGCAGCTTAGTACAGGGAGGGTCACCCCTCCACTTT
CDR3: CASSLVQGGSPLHF

J: TRBJ2-3
V: TRBV2
D: TRBD2
size: .
DNA: TGTGCCAGTCAGATGGGGACTAGCGGGAAGGATACGCAGTATTTT
CDR3: CASQMGTSGKDTQYF

J: TRBJ2-5
V: TRBV10-2
D: TRBD2
size: .
DNA: TGCGCCAGCAGCCTAGCGGGAGGGAGTGAGACCCAGTACTTC
CDR3: CASSLAGGSETQYF

J: TRBJ1-3
V: TRBV5-1
D: .
size: few
DNA: TGCGCCAGCAGCTGGGGGGTCCCTGGAAACACCATATATTTT
CDR3: CASSWGVPGNTIYF

J: TRBJ2-5
V: TRBV10-3
D: .
size: .
DNA: TGTGCCATCAGTGAGCCTGTTTCCCGGGGCCAAGAGACCCAGTACTTC
CDR3: CAISEPVSRGQETQYF

J: TRBJ2-1
V: TRBV15
D: TRBD2
size: .
DNA: TGTGCCACCAGCCCCGCGGGGGGTCCATCCAATGAGCAGTTCTTC
CDR3: CATSPAGGPSNEQFF

J: TRBJ2-1
V: TRBV5-4
D: TRBD2
size: .
DNA: TGTGCCAGCAGCTTGGTAGCGGGGGTAAACTACAATGAGCAGTTCTTC
CDR3: CASSLVAGVNYNEQFF

J: TRBJ2-5
V: TRBV7-9
D: TRBD2
size: .
DNA: TGTGCCAGCAGCTCGGGACTAGGGGGTCAAGAGACCCAGTACTTC
CDR3: CASSSGLGGQETQYF

J: TRBJ1-1
V: TRBV28
D: .
size: few
DNA: TGTGCCAGCAGCCCCGAAGAGTTTTGGTCGAGCGCTGAAGCTTTCTTT
CDR3: CASSPEEFWSSAEAFF

J: TRBJ2-3
V: TRBV6-5
D: .
size: .
DNA: TGTGCCAGCAGGCGGGACACAGATACGCAGTATTTT
CDR3: CASRRDTDTQYF

J: TRBJ1-2
V: TRBV29-1
D: .
size: .
DNA: TGCAGCGTTAGGGGTGACAGAGCCTATGGCTACACCTTC
CDR3: CSVRGDRAYGYTF

J: TRBJ1-5
V: TRBV7-2
D: .
size: .
DNA: TGTGCCAGCAGCTTAGCCGGGACACCCCAGAGGGGCCAGCCCCAGCATTTT
CDR3: CASSLAGTPQRGQPQHF

J: TRBJ1-1
V: TRBV6-5
D: .
size: once
DNA: TGTGCCAGCAGGAAACTCCGCGCTGAAGCTTTCTTT
CDR3: CASRKLRAEAFF